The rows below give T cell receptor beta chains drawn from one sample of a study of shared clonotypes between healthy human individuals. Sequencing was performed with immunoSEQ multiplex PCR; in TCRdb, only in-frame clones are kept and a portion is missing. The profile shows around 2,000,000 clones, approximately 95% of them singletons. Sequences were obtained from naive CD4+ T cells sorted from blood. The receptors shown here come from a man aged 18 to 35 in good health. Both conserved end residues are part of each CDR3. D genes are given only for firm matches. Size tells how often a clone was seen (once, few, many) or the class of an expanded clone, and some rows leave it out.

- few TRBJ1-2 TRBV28 CASSPRALSFYGYTF TGTGCCAGCAGCCCTCGGGCCCTTTCTTTCTATGGCTACACCTTC
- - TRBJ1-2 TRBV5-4 CASSLDSVYGYTF TGTGCCAGCAGCTTGGACAGCGTCTATGGCTACACCTTC
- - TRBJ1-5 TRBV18 CASSPQGQPQHF TGTGCCAGCTCCCCTCAGGGACAGCCCCAGCATTTT
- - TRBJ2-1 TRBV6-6 CASSTGYEQFF TGTGCCAGCAGTACAGGGTACGAGCAGTTCTTC
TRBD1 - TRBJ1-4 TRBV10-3 CAIRKAGTGNEKLFF TGTGCCATCAGGAAAGCCGGGACAGGCAATGAAAAACTGTTTTTT
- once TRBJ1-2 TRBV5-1 CASSLVDSFYGYTF TGCGCCAGCAGCTTGGTTGACTCTTTCTATGGCTACACCTTC
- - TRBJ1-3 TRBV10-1 CASSESRRPSSGNTIYF TGCGCCAGCAGTGAGTCCAGACGCCCAAGCTCTGGAAACACCATATATTTT
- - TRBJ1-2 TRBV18 CASSPLPGGGHGYTF TGTGCCAGCTCACCACTACCCGGAGGGGGTCATGGCTACACCTTC
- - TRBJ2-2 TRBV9 CASSVGASHTGELFF TGTGCCAGCAGCGTAGGTGCTAGTCACACCGGGGAGCTGTTTTTT
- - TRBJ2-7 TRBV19 CASSPPGPRSYEQYF TGTGCCAGTAGCCCCCCGGGGCCTAGATCCTACGAGCAGTACTTC
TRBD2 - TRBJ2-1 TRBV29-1 CSVAGGRARNEQFF TGCAGCGTCGCCGGCGGGAGGGCCCGCAATGAGCAGTTCTTC
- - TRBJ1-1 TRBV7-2 CASRINTEAFF TGTGCCAGCAGGATAAACACTGAAGCTTTCTTT
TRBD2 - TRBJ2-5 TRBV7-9 CASSLKAGGRRGETQYF TGTGCCAGCAGCTTAAAAGCGGGAGGGCGAAGAGGAGAGACCCAGTACTTC
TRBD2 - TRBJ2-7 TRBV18 CASSPPGLANEQYF TGTGCCAGCTCACCACCCGGACTAGCGAACGAGCAGTACTTC
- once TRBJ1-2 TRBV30 CAWSVALNYGYTF TGTGCCTGGAGTGTAGCCCTTAACTATGGCTACACCTTC
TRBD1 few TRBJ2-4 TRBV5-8 CASSQGQGRNIQYF TGTGCCAGCAGCCAGGGACAGGGCAGAAACATTCAGTACTTC
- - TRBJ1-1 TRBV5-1 CASSLEGGANTEAFF TGCGCCAGCAGCTTGGAAGGAGGGGCGAACACTGAAGCTTTCTTT
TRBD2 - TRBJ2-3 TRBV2 CASRTGTSGAGSTQYF TGTGCCAGCAGGACCGGGACTAGCGGGGCGGGGAGTACGCAGTATTTT
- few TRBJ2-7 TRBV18 CASSPVQSSYEQYF TGTGCCAGCTCACCAGTGCAGAGCTCCTACGAGCAGTACTTC
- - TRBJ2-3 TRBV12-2 CASRLGALAGGTDTQYF TGTGCAAGTCGCTTGGGGGCCCTAGCGGGAGGCACAGATACGCAGTATTTT
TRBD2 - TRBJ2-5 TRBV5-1 CASSLPSGREQETQYF TGCGCCAGCAGCTTGCCTAGCGGGAGAGAACAAGAGACCCAGTACTTC
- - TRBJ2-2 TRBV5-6 CASSLLGPGELFF TGTGCCAGCAGCTTATTGGGGCCCGGGGAGCTGTTTTTT
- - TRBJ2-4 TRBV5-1 CASSLEQGSGKNIQYF TGCGCCAGCAGCTTGGAACAGGGATCGGGCAAAAACATTCAGTACTTC
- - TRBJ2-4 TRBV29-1 CSVLSHIQYF TGCAGCGTTTTATCCCACATTCAGTACTTC
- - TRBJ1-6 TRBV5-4 CASSLVAWTGDNSPLHF TGTGCCAGCAGCTTGGTAGCCTGGACGGGTGATAATTCACCCCTCCACTTT
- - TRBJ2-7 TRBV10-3 CAISESNSYEQYF TGTGCCATCAGTGAGTCGAACAGCTACGAGCAGTACTTC
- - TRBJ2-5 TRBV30 CAWSPARETQYF TGTGCCTGGAGCCCCGCCCGAGAGACCCAGTACTTC
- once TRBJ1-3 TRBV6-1 CASRVGPISGNTIYF TGTGCCAGCAGAGTCGGACCGATTTCAGGAAACACCATATATTTT
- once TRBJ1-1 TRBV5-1 CASSLSGDTEAFF TGCGCCAGCAGCTTGTCGGGGGACACTGAAGCTTTCTTT
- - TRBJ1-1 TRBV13 CASSLDLQLSLNTEAFF TGTGCCAGCAGCTTAGATCTACAGCTCTCGTTGAACACTGAAGCTTTCTTT